The sequence of this T cell receptor beta chain was determined in a study of blood T cell repertoires in COVID-19. The wider study: There were acute and convalescent COVID-19 samples, and they came from the United States, Italy and Spain.

How the authors handled the data: Quantification of nucleated cells was approximated via reference gene primer amplification. Profiled with immunoSEQ multiplex PCR; TCRdb holds only in-frame clones, not every one. The DNA gave D and trimming, while V, J and clone size come from that table. The table has 200,000 to 250,000 clones, around 84% seen once; the top ten hold 15% to 20%. The CDR3 covers 13 residues. Trimming stripped 5 bases from V and 4 bases from J, with 9 bases between. Germline CDR1 reads MNHEY; CDR2 reads SMNVEV (reference sequence). The V gene is TRBV27, the J gene TRBJ2-1, with TRBD2 as a possible D gene (6 bases). This TCR was recovered from a woman older than 75 with active or convalescent COVID-19. Source material: peripheral blood. As DNA, the CDR3 is TGTGCCAGCAGTGCGGGGCCTTACAATGAGCAGTTCTTC. Its translation is CASSAGPYNEQFF.